The 14 T cell receptor beta chains listed next were all sequenced from one sample in a study of long-term antiretroviral therapy in people with HIV. Researchers report immunoSEQ v3.0 was run at survey level. Profiled with immunoSEQ multiplex PCR; TCRdb holds only in-frame clones, not every one. The sample has 20,000 to 25,000 clones; 79% are singletons. Source: unsorted PBMCs, taken 1.2 years after starting antiretroviral therapy. The receptors were gathered from a woman aged 40 to 50 with HIV.

The V call is TRBV18, the J call TRBJ1-1, with a possible D match to TRBD1 (6 bases). The V and J ends lost 2 bases and 1 base respectively, with 14 bases between them. This CDR3 has 16 amino acids. CDR1 KGHSH and CDR2 LQKENI come from the germline V gene. Here the CDR3 reads CASSPSGERRNTEAFF. The CDR3 nucleotides read TGTGCCAGCTCACCATCAGGGGAGAGGCGGAACACTGAAGCTTTCTTT.

The chain employs TRBV6-5 and TRBJ2-7; TRBD1 matches 9 bases. Germline V lookup: CDR1 MNHEY, CDR2 SVGAGI. The CDR3 extends over 13 amino acids. Trimming took 4 bases from V and 6 from J; bases not matched to a gene: 4. CDR3 DNA: TGTGCCAGCAGTTCCGGGACAGGGTTCGAGCAGTACTTC. Amino acids: CASSSGTGFEQYF.

This clone was picked up one time. The CDR3 DNA reads TGTGCCAGCAGCCTGGGGGGTCCAGATACGCAGTATTTT. Its protein product is CASSLGGPDTQYF. The genes are TRBV11-3 and TRBJ2-3; D may be TRBD2 (6 bases). With 5 bases removed from V and 4 bases from J, the gap between germline ends came to 10 bases. This CDR3 has 13 residues. The germline V gene has CDR1 SGHNT and CDR2 YENEEA.

The V and J genes are TRBV7-2 and TRBJ1-1; no reliable D call. This CDR3 is 14 amino acids long. Germline V gene data show CDR1 as SGHTA and CDR2 as FQGNSA. V lost 2 bases and J 1 base, leaving 8 bases between the germline ends. CDR3: CASSLYGRNTEAFF. In DNA form, the CDR3 reads TGTGCCAGCAGCTTATACGGGAGGAACACTGAAGCTTTCTTT.

V usage is TRBV7-9 and J usage is TRBJ2-2; 7 nucleotides agree with TRBD2. The germline V gene has CDR1 SEHNR and CDR2 FQNEAQ (reference sequence). V trimming: 5 bases; J trimming: 8 bases; junction bases outside the gene matches: 17. CDR3 length: 17 residues. This chain's CDR3 is CASSLESTLAARGELFF. The CDR3 region has the DNA TGTGCCAGCAGCCTGGAGTCTACTCTAGCGGCGCGGGGGGAGCTGTTTTTT.

The chain links TRBV29-1 to TRBJ2-7; D gene uncertain. Germline V lookup: CDR1 SQVTM, CDR2 ANQGSEA. The CDR3 runs to 12 residues. The CDR3 spells CSGLGISYEQYF. For the CDR3, the DNA is TGCAGTGGTCTGGGGATTTCCTACGAGCAGTACTTC.

This clone was seen just once. The gene calls are TRBV5-1 and TRBJ2-4, with D tentatively TRBD1 (5 bases). Germline V gene data show CDR1 as SGHRS and CDR2 as YFSETQ. The CDR3 consists of 17 residues. V lost 4 bases, J lost 0 bases, and 17 bases lay in between. CDR3 DNA: TGCGCCAGCAGCGAAGAAACAGGATCCCTAGCCAAAAACATTCAGTACTTC. It codes for CASSEETGSLAKNIQYF.

The chain links TRBV7-2 to TRBJ2-6, with no clear D. The germline CDR1 and CDR2 sequences are SGHTA and FQGNSA. This CDR3 has 18 amino acids. V lost 5 bases, J lost 2 bases, and 19 bases lay in between. The DNA of the CDR3 is TGTGCCAGCAGCCTAGACGGCCCGATGTTAGCTGGGGCCAACGTCCTGACTTTC. Translation: CASSLDGPMLAGANVLTF.

The V gene is TRBV4-1, the J gene TRBJ1-3, with TRBD1 matching over 10 bases. This CDR3 has 20 amino acids. Trimming took 0 bases from V and 0 from J; bases not matched to a gene: 11. The germline gives CDR1 MGHRA, CDR2 YSYEKL. DNA of the CDR3: TGCGCCAGCAGCCAAGAAGAGGGGGGGACAGGGGATATCTCTGGAAACACCATATATTTT. Amino acids: CASSQEEGGTGDISGNTIYF.

The chain couples TRBV19 to TRBJ2-3; TRBD2 matches at 15 bases. The germline gives CDR1 LNHDA, CDR2 SQIVND (reference sequence). The CDR3 loop spans 19 amino acids. The V gene end was trimmed by 3 bases and the J gene end by 3 bases; junction bases not matched to a gene: 10. DNA of the CDR3: TGTGCCAGTAGTATCGGACTAGCGGGAGGGCCTTTGGGAACAGATACGCAGTATTTT. Its translation is CASSIGLAGGPLGTDTQYF. Based on the CDR3 plus reference TRBV19 and TRBJ2-3, the full variable domain is DGGITQSPKYLFRKEGQNVTLSCEQNLNHDAMYWYRQDPGQGLRLIYYSQIVNDFQKGDIAEGYSVSREKKESFPLTVTSAQKNPTAFYLCASSIGLAGGPLGTDTQYFGPGTRLTVL.

Sample share makes this clone medium-sized. J is TRBJ1-2 and V is TRBV5-4; D is unresolved. The length of the CDR3 is 15 residues. The germline gives CDR1 SGHNT, CDR2 YYREEE (reference sequence). V lost 4 bases and J 8 bases, leaving 21 bases between the germline ends. The CDR3 protein is CASSLAVEGAVGYTF. The CDR3 DNA reads as TGTGCCAGCAGCCTGGCGGTGGAGGGCGCGGTAGGCTACACCTTC.

V is TRBV15 and J is TRBJ1-2; D might be TRBD1 (5 bases). The CDR3 loop spans 15 amino acids. From germline, CDR1 is LNHNV and CDR2 YYDKDF (reference sequence). With 3 bases removed from V and 1 base from J, the gap between germline ends came to 12 bases. CDR3 in DNA: TGTGCCACCAGCAGGAGGGGATCAGATAACTATGGCTACACCTTC. Translation gives CATSRRGSDNYGYTF.

The chain employs TRBV27 and TRBJ2-7, with 7 bases fitting TRBD2. CDR1 and CDR2 (germline): MNHEY, SMNVEV (reference sequence). Unmatched junction bases numbered 5, after V lost 3 bases and J lost 3 bases. The CDR3 contains 14 residues. In DNA form, the CDR3 reads TGTGCCAGCAGTTTCCGGGACTACGGCTACGAGCAGTACTTC. Its translation is CASSFRDYGYEQYF.

This chain connects TRBV10-3 to TRBJ1-4; D not resolved. The CDR3 has 16 amino acids. The germline V gene has CDR1 ENHRY and CDR2 SYGVKD. V was shortened by 1 base and J by 2 bases, with 11 bases between the two germline ends. For the CDR3, the DNA is TGTGCCATCAGTGAGTTTGACCGTTCCACTAATGAAAAACTGTTTTTT. It yields the protein CAISEFDRSTNEKLFF.